This record concerns one T cell receptor beta chain sequence. This CDR3 is also generated by other DNA sequences in the sample. Trimming cost V 2 bases and J 2 bases; bases outside gene matches: 4. Germline V gives CDR1 SGDLS, CDR2 YYNGEE. This CDR3 spans 15 amino acids. Original analysis: Reference gene primer amplification gave estimated nucleated cell counts. Here immunoSEQ multiplex PCR was the method, and the copy in TCRdb shows in-frame clones only, minus some. The V and J calls and clone size are taken from that table; D and trimming were inferred from the DNA. The profile covers some 500,000 clones, with 85% to 90% appearing a single time and roughly 7.4% taken by the ten largest. Followed over time, Seattle patients had been enrolled while infection was active. The data derive from a study of blood T cell repertoires in COVID-19. In the study overall: Italy, Spain and the United States were the sources of the convalescent and acute COVID-19 samples. The cDNA or gDNA used as material had been derived from T cells, B-cell-depleted T cells, or PBMCs.

Material: peripheral blood. The rearrangement joins TRBV9 to TRBJ2-7; the match to TRBD1 covers 10 bases. This TCR was sampled from a woman aged 50 to 65 with COVID-19, enrolled during active disease. The CDR3 is CASSVGQGGTYEQYF. CDR3 DNA sequence: TGTGCCAGCAGCGTCGGACAGGGGGGAACCTACGAGCAGTACTTC.